The 18 T cell receptor beta chains reported below all come from one sample, sequenced in a study of ipilimumab plus nivolumab after autologous stem cell transplantation listed by TCRdb under 2021. Library preparation was by the immunoSEQ multiplex PCR assay. TCRdb took over this immuneACCESS table, retaining in-frame rearrangements with V and J assigned. Such tables are incomplete; in checked studies, under half of the missing clones stem from an unresolved V gene, and the remainder is unexplained. A total of about 16,000 clones appear in this sample, 80% to 90% of them only once. The leading ten clones occupy more than 15% of the sample. The input for sequencing was PBMCs, taken in a trial of ipilimumab plus nivolumab as post-transplant consolidation. Source of these receptors: a male donor with diffuse large B-cell lymphoma.

V gene TRBV4-3 combines with J gene TRBJ2-5; D might be TRBD1 (8 bases). Germline CDR1 LGHNA, CDR2 YSLEER. V lost 0 bases to trimming and J lost 9 bases, with 11 bases between them. This CDR3 has 13 residues. The CDR3 loop is CASSQEQGGAQYF. The CDR3, as DNA: TGCGCCAGCAGCCAAGAACAGGGGGGGGCCCAGTACTTC.

The gene calls are TRBV29-1 and TRBJ2-1, with TRBD2 identical over 7 bases. The CDR3 extends over 15 amino acids. The germline CDR1 and CDR2 sequences are SQVTM and ANQGSEA. The J segment lost 5 bases and the V segment lost 0 bases, leaving 7 bases of the junction unmatched. The CDR3 DNA reads TGCAGCGTTGAAGATCGGGCTCTAGCGGACAATGAGCAGTTCTTC. Translated, it gives CSVEDRALADNEQFF.

The chain employs TRBV5-4 and TRBJ1-4, with D unclear. The CDR3 covers 14 residues. Trimming left V 4 bases short and J 0 bases short, with 7 bases between. CDR1 and CDR2 (germline): SGHNT, YYREEE (reference sequence). The CDR3 here is CASSQSATNEKLFF. The CDR3 region has the DNA TGTGCCAGCAGCCAGAGTGCAACTAATGAAAAACTGTTTTTT.

The chain links TRBV4-3 to TRBJ1-6; D is unclear. Looked up from germline, CDR1 is LGHNA and CDR2 is YSLEER. Trimming cost V 8 bases and J 7 bases, with 18 bases left between them. The CDR3 is made up of 15 amino acids. This CDR3 is CASCTEAAANSPLHF. The CDR3 DNA reads as TGCGCCAGCTGCACGGAGGCAGCTGCCAATTCACCCCTCCACTTT.

This clone occurred once. This chain links TRBV6-4 with TRBJ2-7; 8 bases line up with TRBD1. V shed 2 bases and J 3 bases; nucleotides not matched to a gene: 9. The CDR3 totals 16 residues. CDR1 is MRHNA and CDR2 is SNTAGT in the germline V gene. The CDR3, as DNA: TGTGCCAGCAGTGACACAGGACAGGGCGACAACTACGAGCAGTACTTC. This encodes CASSDTGQGDNYEQYF.

The rearrangement links TRBV6-1 to TRBJ2-1; 8 nucleotides align to TRBD2. The V gene end was trimmed by 10 bases and the J gene end by 6 bases; junction bases not matched to a gene: 11. The CDR3 is 14 amino acids. Germline V gene lookup returns CDR1 MNHNS and CDR2 SASEGT. The CDR3 spells CATTGGRGSNEQFF. The CDR3 nucleotides read TGTGCCACCACGGGAGGGAGAGGGAGCAATGAGCAGTTCTTC.

As DNA, the CDR3 is TGTGCCAGCAGAGTGGGGGGGTTGTGTCAGCCCCAGCATTTT. This translates into CASRVGGLCQPQHF. The chain links TRBV21-1 to TRBJ1-5. TRBV21-1 is shown as a pseudogene. The CDR3 totals 14 residues.

The genes are TRBV4-2 and TRBJ2-1; D unclear. Germline V lookup: CDR1 LGHNA, CDR2 YNFKEQ. Trimming shortened V by 4 bases and J by 5 bases, and 15 bases separated the two germline ends. The CDR3 loop spans 15 amino acids. The CDR3 loop reads CASSLHVGSHNEQFF. CDR3 coding DNA: TGTGCCAGCAGCCTTCACGTCGGCAGCCACAATGAGCAGTTCTTC.

J is TRBJ1-1 and V is TRBV21-1. TRBV21-1 is listed as a pseudogene. The CDR3 has 16 residues. The CDR3 nucleotides are TGTGCCAGCAGCAAACCTCATTTGGACTGGAACACTGAAGCTTTCTTT. Its translation: CASSKPHLDWNTEAFF.

V gene TRBV27 combines with J gene TRBJ1-1; 9 nucleotides align to TRBD1. V lost 2 bases to trimming and J lost 4 bases; unmatched junction nucleotides: 20. Germline V gives CDR1 MNHEY, CDR2 SMNVEV (reference sequence). The CDR3 is 20 residues long. CDR3 nucleotide sequence: TGTGCCAGCAGTTTAAAGGGTCTGGGTTTGGGACAGGGTACGGGCACTGAAGCTTTCTTT. Protein sequence: CASSLKGLGLGQGTGTEAFF.

The chain is built from TRBV19 and TRBJ2-3, with 10 bases aligning to TRBD1. Per germline, CDR1 LNHDA and CDR2 SQIVND (reference sequence). The CDR3 covers 15 residues. The V gene end was trimmed by 4 bases and the J gene end by 3 bases; junction bases not matched to a gene: 4. CDR3 sequence: CASSRGTGATDTQYF. CDR3 nucleotide sequence: TGTGCCAGTAGTAGGGGGACAGGGGCAACAGATACGCAGTATTTT.

The chain links TRBV7-6 to TRBJ1-4, with 9 bases matching TRBD1. The germline V gene has CDR1 SGHVS and CDR2 FNYEAQ. With 1 base clipped from V and 7 bases from J, the junction kept 4 bases outside the gene matches. The CDR3 covers 15 residues. The CDR3 nucleotides read TGTGCCAGCAGCTTAGAGACAGGGGGTGCTGAAAAACTGTTTTTT. Protein: CASSLETGGAEKLFF.

The genes are TRBV5-5 and TRBJ2-7, with TRBD1 as a possible D gene (6 bases). Per the germline V gene, CDR1 is SGHKS and CDR2 is YYEKEE (reference sequence). There are 14 residues in the CDR3. Trimming left V 3 bases short and J 5 bases short, with 15 bases between. The CDR3 sequence is CASSWGPLPNEQYF. As DNA, the CDR3 is TGTGCCAGCAGCTGGGGGCCCCTCCCCAACGAGCAGTACTTC. Drawing the rest from reference TRBV5-5 and TRBJ2-7, the complete variable domain is DAGVTQSPTHLIKTRGQQVTLRCSPISGHKSVSWYQQVLGQGPQFIFQYYEKEERGRGNFPDRFSARQFPNYSSELNVNALLLGDSALYLCASSWGPLPNEQYFGPGTRLTVT.

This clone has just a few counts. The chain joins TRBV5-4 to TRBJ2-7, with D possibly TRBD2 on 5 matching bases. V lost 4 bases and J 6 bases, leaving 11 bases between the germline ends. The CDR3 runs 12 residues. In germline, CDR1 is SGHNT, CDR2 YYREEE (reference sequence). The CDR3 here is CASSQEGAEQYF. CDR3 in DNA: TGTGCCAGCAGCCAAGAGGGCGCCGAGCAGTACTTC.

Comments on this clone: One end of the junction does not line up with germline, which may come from a read error. This sequence joins TRBV7-7 and TRBJ2-3, with 11 nucleotides matching TRBD2. Germline CDR1 SSHAT, CDR2 FNYEAQ (reference sequence). CDR3 length equals 18 residues. The CDR3 reads CASSLEVAGGRVTDTQYF. In nucleotides, the CDR3 is TGTGCTAGCAGCTTAGAGGTAGCGGGGGGGCGAGTCACAGATACGCAGTATTTT.

This chain uses TRBV10-1 with TRBJ2-7; D tentatively reads TRBD1 or TRBD2 (6 bases each). CDR1 is WNHNN, CDR2 SYGVQD, per germline (reference sequence). CDR3 length equals 15 residues. Trimming removed 2 bases from V and 3 bases from J, with 14 bases in between. Here the CDR3 reads CASSEEGGDDYEQYF. CDR3 bases: TGCGCCAGCAGTGAGGAGGGGGGCGACGACTACGAGCAGTACTTC.

A remark on this clone: One junction end disagrees with the germline gene, perhaps due to a read error. Other DNA sequences in this specimen translate into the identical CDR3. The V and J genes are TRBV6-5 and TRBJ1-6; the D is unclear. Germline CDR1 and CDR2: MNHEY and SVGAGI. The CDR3 length is 14 residues. The CDR3 DNA reads as TGTGCCAGCAGCTACTCGAAAGGGCTGACACCCCTCCACTTT. This encodes CASSYSKGLTPLHF.

The genes are TRBV10-2 and TRBJ1-6; TRBD1 matches 11 bases. The junction had 4 bases not matched to a gene; V was cut back by 0 bases and J by 9 bases. CDR1 is WSHSY and CDR2 is SAAADI in the germline V gene. The CDR3 runs 16 residues. CDR3 residues: CASSESRTGGSSPLHF. CDR3 DNA sequence: TGCGCCAGCAGTGAGTCTAGGACAGGGGGCAGTTCACCCCTCCACTTT.